The source of this TCR beta chain is a study of human T cells and chemical hapten exposure. Overall study context: Per-sample TCR yield variability stemmed mainly from small pooled library volume differences. Study-wide points: Among expanded TCRs, significantly more large CDR3 similarity clusters formed than among controls.

Comments on this clonotype: Its antigen is currently unknown.

Using its own MiXCR run on the RACE reads, TCRdb lists one record per CDR3 protein. The sample includes some 350,000 distinct CDR3 sequences, nearly 6.5% seen only once; the top ten take roughly 5.4%. Noted time point: patch test 2, 6 weeks after DPC sensitization. As for treatment: therapeutic diphenylcyclopropenone sensitization with weekly scalp DPC. The CDR3 is made up of 16 amino acids. V shed 1 base and J 5 bases; nucleotides not matched to a gene: 9. CDR1 and CDR2 from the germline V gene are SGHTA and FQGNSA. This specimen was whole blood, taken in connection with sensitization to the hapten diphenylcyclopropenone (DPC). V usage is TRBV7-2 and J usage is TRBJ2-3; 7 nucleotides line up with TRBD2. The TCR originated in a woman in her late teens or twenties with alopecia areata. Some clones in this sample may be carry-over from other donors' samples. The CDR3 is CASSLVEVAGLDTQYF. The CDR3 DNA sequence: TGTGCCAGCAGCTTAGTGGAGGTAGCGGGCCTAGATACGCAGTATTTT.